This T cell receptor (beta chain) was recovered during a study of vaccination effects on CD4 cells after COVID-19. Overall study results and limits: After vaccination, at late timepoints, clones induced by infection and by vaccine contracted markedly.

TCRdb keeps only in-frame clones here, not all; method: immunoSEQ multiplex PCR. Of 70,000 to 75,000 clones listed, under 75% are singletons. Comment on this clone: Its antigen is still unknown.

Between the trimmed V and J ends, which lost 3 bases and 0 bases, there was a span of 13 bases. This CDR3 comprises 16 residues. Germline V CDR1 and CDR2: SGHTS, YDEGEE. CD4+ T cells specific for antigen were expanded with viral peptide pools by the ViraFEST assay before sequencing. Once cultured for roughly nine days, the cells underwent separation to obtain CD4+ T cells. Negative nucleocapsid antibody tests before and after vaccination confirmed no previous SARS-CoV-2 infection. Each culture well received a few million PBMC. These cells were then cultured in IMDM with around 9.6 IU/ml IL-2 and 10 ug/ml peptides.

The chain couples TRBV5-8 to TRBJ1-5, with D maybe TRBD1 (5 bases). The receptor was derived from a human donor who received a COVID-19 vaccine. Sequencing was performed on CD4+ T cells from PBMCs cultured with HCoV-OC43 spike peptides, taken before COVID-19 vaccination. Documented subset: HCoV-OC43 spike overlapping peptide pool stimulation. CDR3 sequence (DNA): TGTGCCAGCAGCTCACGGCGACAGCATAGCAATCAGCCCCAGCATTTT. This codes for CASSSRRQHSNQPQHF.